The clone carrying this T cell receptor (beta chain) was picked up a small number of times. Its antigen is as yet unknown. This sample is drawn from a study of blood T cells in healthy people across ages. Study-wide results and limits: Among T cells, TCR beta diversity per million cells dropped roughly linearly as age rose.

It was with a sample-barcoded 5' primer and a J-beta primer mix that a second PCR of about 7 to 12 cycles was run. Sequencing recovered at least 2.5 million CDR3-containing paired-end reads from each sample. TCRdb called the 5' RACE reads again in MiXCR, with one record for every CDR3 protein. The table records some 1 million distinct CDR3 sequences, around 43% of them present only once. Trimming cost V 1 base and J 6 bases; bases outside gene matches: 8. Germline values: CDR1 MNHEY, CDR2 SMNVEV (reference sequence). This CDR3 comprises 15 residues. Sequencing was performed on blood. The chain employs TRBV27 and TRBJ2-7, with 8 bases that match TRBD1. The receptor was derived from a woman in her sixties or seventies in good health. CDR3 amino acids: CASSLYGQGAFEQYF. The CDR3 bases are TGTGCCAGCAGTTTATACGGCCAGGGGGCGTTCGAGCAGTACTTC.